The sequence of this T cell receptor beta chain was determined in a study of cytomegalovirus exposure and HLA in healthy donors. This clone showed up just a few times. TCRdb's copy holds only in-frame clones and misses some; the assay was immunoSEQ multiplex PCR. The data show 90,000 to 100,000 clones, 70% to 90% seen once. CDR1 and CDR2 from the germline V gene are MNHNS and SASEGT. The CDR3 totals 15 residues. V was pared by 1 base and J by 4 bases, with 2 bases of the junction left unmatched. Sequenced input: PBMCs. The TCR comes from a woman in her twenties or thirties in good health and CMV-seronegative. The chain couples TRBV6-1 to TRBJ1-2, with 11 bases matching TRBD1. CDR3 region: CASSEEGTGGYGYTF. The CDR3 DNA is TGTGCCAGCAGTGAAGAAGGGACAGGGGGCTATGGCTACACCTTC.